The next 17 T cell receptor beta chains were all read from a single sample in a study of T cell responses to AZD1222 COVID-19 vaccine. Sequencing used immunoSEQ multiplex PCR; TCRdb keeps in-frame clones, though not all of them. This sample has around 92,000 clones, with about nine tenths found just once. The sample in question was peripheral blood, obtained on day 0 of AZD1222 vaccination. Every receptor here comes from an adult in good health.

The chain has TRBV28 and TRBJ2-7; 7 bases fit TRBD2. Germline V gene data show CDR1 as MDHEN and CDR2 as SYDVKM. This CDR3 contains 14 residues. V trimming: 2 bases; J trimming: 3 bases; junction bases outside the gene matches: 4. The CDR3: CASSLVGRNYEQYF. CDR3 DNA: TGTGCCAGCAGTTTAGTCGGGAGGAACTACGAGCAGTACTTC.

The CDR3, as DNA: TGTGCCAGCAGCGCAGGGGGATTCCCCCAAGAGACCCAGTACTTC. Translating gives CASSAGGFPQETQYF. V is TRBV11-1 and J is TRBJ2-5; 7 nucleotides align to TRBD1. Unmatched junction bases numbered 7, after V lost 5 bases and J lost 1 base. This CDR3 has 15 residues. Germline-derived CDR1 and CDR2 are SGHAT and FQDESV (reference sequence).

The rearrangement joins TRBV11-2 to TRBJ1-2, with D hard to call. The V end was cut by 2 bases, the J end by 1 base, with 11 bases between. Germline V CDR1 and CDR2: SGHAT, FQNNGV. This CDR3 region has 15 residues. As DNA, the CDR3 is TGTGCCAGCAGCTTATACAGTGGTGATAACTATGGCTACACCTTC. Translated: CASSLYSGDNYGYTF.

This chain joins TRBV7-3 and TRBJ1-1; D ambiguous. Per germline, CDR1 SGHTA and CDR2 FQGTGA. The CDR3 has 13 residues. V lost 1 base and J lost 0, with 3 bases in between. The CDR3 nucleotides read TGTGCCAGCAGCTTAAATGTGAACACTGAAGCTTTCTTT. Its translation: CASSLNVNTEAFF.

This clone has only one observation. DNA of the CDR3: TGTGCCACCAGTGAGACTAGCGGGGGTTTGGGGGCCTACGAGCAGTACTTC. The encoded protein is CATSETSGGLGAYEQYF. This chain uses TRBV24-1 with TRBJ2-7; TRBD2 aligns across 12 bases. Unmatched junction bases numbered 8, after V lost 4 bases and J lost 2 bases. The CDR3 runs 17 residues. Germline V gene data show CDR1 as KGHDR and CDR2 as SFDVKD.

A single count supports this clone. The V call is TRBV4-1, the J call TRBJ1-5; TRBD1 matches at 10 bases. J lost 3 bases, V lost 4 bases, and 6 bases had no gene match. This CDR3 spans 16 amino acids. Germline V gene lookup returns CDR1 MGHRA and CDR2 YSYEKL. CDR3: CASSPVGQGINQPQHF. The DNA for the CDR3 is TGCGCCAGCAGCCCCGTGGGACAGGGGATCAATCAGCCCCAGCATTTT.

V usage is TRBV21-1 and J usage is TRBJ1-3. TRBV21-1 is a pseudogene locus. This CDR3 is 18 amino acids long. Written as DNA, the CDR3 is TGTGCCAGCAGCAAGGGGACCATTGAGGCCTTTTCTGGAAACACCATATATTTT. It is translated as CASSKGTIEAFSGNTIYF.

This chain joins TRBV5-1 and TRBJ2-7; tentatively, D is TRBD1 (6 bases). Germline CDR1 reads SGHRS; CDR2 reads YFSETQ. The CDR3 consists of 14 residues. The V end lost 4 bases, the J end lost 3 bases, and 14 bases lay between the germline ends. The CDR3 DNA is TGCGCCAGCAGCCCACCGGACAGATTCTACGAGCAGTACTTC. This codes for CASSPPDRFYEQYF. Complete variable domain (other parts from reference TRBV5-1 and TRBJ2-7): KAGVTQTPRYLIKTRGQQVTLSCSPISGHRSVSWYQQTPGQGLQFLFEYFSETQRNKGNFPGRFSGRQFSNSRSEMNVSTLELGDSALYLCASSPPDRFYEQYFGPGTRLTVT.

The J gene is TRBJ1-5, the V gene TRBV7-9; 7 nucleotides agree with TRBD1. Germline CDR1 reads SEHNR; CDR2 reads FQNEAQ (reference sequence). The junction had 4 bases not matched to a gene; V was cut back by 5 bases and J by 3 bases. The CDR3 is made up of 14 amino acids. The chain's CDR3 is CASSGGTDNQPQHF. DNA of the CDR3: TGTGCCAGCAGCGGCGGGACAGACAATCAGCCCCAGCATTTT.

The chain links TRBV3-1 (or the pseudogene TRBV3-2) to TRBJ2-1, with D possibly matching TRBD1 (5 bases). The CDR3 totals 13 residues. The germline gives CDR1 LGHDT, CDR2 YNNKEL (reference sequence). Trimming left V 0 bases short and J 10 bases short, with 10 bases between. This CDR3 reads CASSQEQNREQFF. The CDR3 DNA is TGTGCCAGCAGCCAAGAGCAGAACAGGGAGCAGTTCTTC.

The V gene is TRBV11-2, the J gene TRBJ2-2, with a tentative D call TRBD2 (5 bases). The germline V gene encodes CDR1 SGHAT and CDR2 FQNNGV. V shed 1 base and J shed 3 bases, with 6 bases lying between them. This CDR3 has 14 residues. The CDR3 loop is CASSLGGYTGELFF. In nucleotides, the CDR3 is TGTGCCAGCAGCTTAGGAGGGTACACCGGGGAGCTGTTTTTT. Variable domain in full (rest from reference TRBV11-2 and TRBJ2-2): EAGVAQSPRYKIIEKRQSVAFWCNPISGHATLYWYQQILGQGPKLLIQFQNNGVVDDSQLPKDRFSAERLKGVDSTLKIQPAKLEDSAVYLCASSLGGYTGELFFGEGSRLTVL.

V usage is TRBV5-1 and J usage is TRBJ2-1, with D unresolved. V was shortened by 0 bases and J by 7 bases, with 11 bases between the two germline ends. Germline V gives CDR1 SGHRS, CDR2 YFSETQ. CDR3 length: 14 residues. CDR3 in amino acids: CASSLDRARNEQFF. CDR3 nucleotides: TGCGCCAGCAGCTTGGACAGAGCTCGGAATGAGCAGTTCTTC.

The chain uses TRBV28 and TRBJ2-5; tentative D call: TRBD1 (6 bases). The CDR3 contains 14 residues. V was shortened by 7 bases and J by 4 bases, with 16 bases between the two germline ends. The germline V gene has CDR1 MDHEN and CDR2 SYDVKM. For the CDR3, the DNA is TGTGCCAGCACGAACAGGGTGATGATAGAGACCCAGTACTTC. Translated: CASTNRVMIETQYF.

This clone appeared once. The chain is built from TRBV6-5 and TRBJ1-2, with TRBD1 matching over 9 bases. Trimming took 5 bases from V and 6 from J; bases not matched to a gene: 4. Per germline, CDR1 MNHEY and CDR2 SVGAGI. This CDR3 contains 13 residues. CDR3 residues: CASSLTGGNGYTF. For the CDR3, the DNA is TGTGCCAGCAGTCTAACAGGGGGCAATGGCTACACCTTC.

The gene calls are TRBV6-1 and TRBJ2-2; 8 bases align to TRBD1. Germline V gives CDR1 MNHNS, CDR2 SASEGT. This CDR3 spans 15 amino acids. Trimming at V came to 2 bases and at J to 7 bases, leaving 6 bases not matched to a gene. The CDR3 here is CASSELTGANGELFF. The CDR3 coding sequence is TGTGCCAGCAGTGAACTGACAGGGGCTAACGGGGAGCTGTTTTTT.

This clone was recorded once. The chain carries TRBV28 and TRBJ2-5, with 10 bases that match TRBD2. CDR1 and CDR2 (germline): MDHEN, SYDVKM. This CDR3 comprises 16 residues. V shed 5 bases and J 5 bases; nucleotides not matched to a gene: 11. This chain's CDR3 is CASSQLSGRAGETQYF. The DNA of the CDR3 is TGTGCCAGCAGTCAACTAAGCGGGAGGGCCGGGGAGACCCAGTACTTC. Full variable domain (missing parts from reference TRBV28 and TRBJ2-5): DVKVTQSSRYLVKRTGEKVFLECVQDMDHENMFWYRQDPGLGLRLIYFSYDVKMKEKGDIPEGYSVSREKKERFSLILESASTNQTSMYLCASSQLSGRAGETQYFGPGTRLLVL.

The rearrangement joins TRBV4-1 to TRBJ1-6; 8 nucleotides agree with TRBD1. The junction had 6 bases not matched to a gene; V was cut back by 3 bases and J by 5 bases. The CDR3 runs 16 residues. Germline V gene data show CDR1 as MGHRA and CDR2 as YSYEKL. Written as DNA, the CDR3 is TGCGCCAGCAGCCAGGGGACAGGCCTGGATAATTCACCCCTCCACTTT. It codes for CASSQGTGLDNSPLHF.